This T cell receptor (beta chain) originates from a study of T cells after yellow fever vaccination. Study-wide results and caveats: The study re-detected most primary-vaccination clones after the booster (around 96% CD4, roughly 90% CD8). Abundant clonotypes from the bulk population could contaminate FACS-sorted repertoires.

Germline-derived CDR1 and CDR2 are SGDLS and YYNGEE. The ends were cut back, 0 bases at V and 0 bases at J, with 7 bases in the middle. The CDR3 extends over 16 amino acids. In making TCR cDNA, 5'RACE template switching added a universal primer site and UMIs to it. Using its own MiXCR run on the 5' RACE reads, TCRdb lists one record per CDR3 protein. The data show about 160,000 distinct CDR3 sequences, approximately 6.7% seen once. About this clonotype itself: Antigen unknown.

The rearrangement uses TRBV9 and TRBJ2-6; unclear D gene. Sequenced here: CD4+ T cells sorted from PBMCs, sampled about 5 days after the first yellow fever vaccination. The receptor's source is a man between 18 and 29 years old who received the YFV17D yellow fever vaccine. The CDR3 DNA sequence: TGTGCCAGCAGCGTAGGTCCCGGCTCTGGGGCCAACGTCCTGACTTTC. It yields the protein CASSVGPGSGANVLTF.